The 20 T cell receptor beta chains presented below share a single source sample, sequenced in a study of control samples from healthy donors and cancer patients. Libraries were prepared by immunoSEQ multiplex PCR; TCRdb keeps only in-frame clonotypes and omits some of them. Seen here are some 64,000 clones, about nine tenths observed once, and the top ten hold approximately 1.2%. Sequences were obtained from PBMCs. These TCRs come from a woman in her fifties or sixties with colorectal cancer.

This sequence joins TRBV7-3 and TRBJ2-5, with D possibly TRBD1 on 6 matching bases. In germline, CDR1 is SGHTA, CDR2 FQGTGA. V lost 6 bases and J lost 0, with 14 bases in between. The CDR3 sequence is 15 residues long. CDR3 loop: CASRDGTLYQETQYF. The CDR3 nucleotides read TGTGCCAGCAGGGATGGGACATTGTACCAAGAGACCCAGTACTTC.

The J gene is TRBJ2-7, the V gene TRBV7-2; 9 bases fit TRBD1. The CDR3 is 15 residues long. CDR1 SGHTA and CDR2 FQGNSA come from the germline V gene. J was trimmed by 4 bases and V by 0 bases; bases with no gene match: 4. CDR3 nucleotides: TGTGCCAGCAGCTTAGCGGGACAGGGTCTGTACGAGCAGTACTTC. It specifies CASSLAGQGLYEQYF.

The chain employs TRBV5-1 and TRBJ2-1; 15 nucleotides align to TRBD2. The V segment lost 8 bases and the J segment 0 bases; nucleotides outside the gene matches: 12. The germline V gene encodes CDR1 SGHRS and CDR2 YFSETQ. The CDR3 extends over 19 amino acids. The CDR3 sequence: CASLPGLAGGGSSYNEQFF. The DNA of the CDR3 is TGCGCCAGTTTGCCGGGACTAGCGGGGGGCGGTAGCTCCTACAATGAGCAGTTCTTC. Full variable domain (remainder filled in from reference TRBV5-1 and TRBJ2-1): KAGVTQTPRYLIKTRGQQVTLSCSPISGHRSVSWYQQTPGQGLQFLFEYFSETQRNKGNFPGRFSGRQFSNSRSEMNVSTLELGDSALYLCASLPGLAGGGSSYNEQFFGPGTRLTVL.

This clone was detected once. V and J are TRBV7-9 and TRBJ2-5; a possible D gene is TRBD2 (6 bases). Trimming took off 4 bases at V and 5 bases at J, with 11 bases between the two ends. The CDR3 is 13 residues long. Per the germline V gene, CDR1 is SEHNR and CDR2 is FQNEAQ (reference sequence). DNA of the CDR3: TGTGCCAGCAGCTATAGGGGAGGTGAGACCCAGTACTTC. It yields the protein CASSYRGGETQYF.

The chain recombines TRBV18 with TRBJ2-5, with D maybe TRBD2 (6 bases). The CDR3 sequence is 16 residues long. Germline values: CDR1 KGHSH, CDR2 LQKENI. V gave up 0 bases and J gave up 2 bases, with 13 bases separating them. The CDR3 DNA reads as TGTGCCAGCTCACCACCCCAGGGTGGGGGGCAAGAGACCCAGTACTTC. This codes for CASSPPQGGGQETQYF.

Comment on this clone: This specimen includes other DNA sequences encoding the same CDR3. This sequence joins TRBV5-1 and TRBJ1-4; no clear D gene. V lost 0 bases to trimming and J lost 3 bases, with 6 bases between them. This CDR3 contains 14 residues. Per the germline V gene, CDR1 is SGHRS and CDR2 is YFSETQ. CDR3 loop: CASSLGWANEKLFF. CDR3 nucleotide sequence: TGCGCCAGCAGCTTGGGTTGGGCTAATGAAAAACTGTTTTTT.

In its sample, this clone was seen a few times. V and J are TRBV5-6 and TRBJ1-1; D is perhaps TRBD1 (5 bases). V lost 4 bases and J 4 bases, leaving 14 bases between the germline ends. The CDR3 spans 14 residues. In germline, CDR1 is SGHDT, CDR2 YYEEEE. CDR3 residues: CASSGDPGITEAFF. The CDR3 DNA follows: TGTGCCAGCAGCGGGGATCCAGGGATCACTGAAGCTTTCTTT.

This clone was counted between two and nine times. This sample includes further DNA sequences coding for the same CDR3. This chain joins TRBV18 and TRBJ2-5; 8 nucleotides line up with TRBD1. Losses at the gene ends were 3 bases for V and 5 bases for J; bases not matched to a gene: 5. Germline CDR1 KGHSH, CDR2 LQKENI. The CDR3 totals 14 residues. Here the CDR3 DNA reads TGTGCCAGCTCACCGGACAGGGCAGGCGAGACCCAGTACTTC. Its translation is CASSPDRAGETQYF.

CDR3 loop: CASSGRGGNSPLHF. The CDR3 nucleotides read TGTGCCAGCAGCGGGAGGGGAGGGAATTCACCCCTCCACTTT. The chain combines TRBV3-1 (or the pseudogene TRBV3-2) with TRBJ1-6; tentatively, D is TRBD1 (5 bases). V lost 5 bases and J 7 bases, leaving 12 bases between the germline ends. The CDR3 covers 14 residues. Germline V lookup: CDR1 LGHDT, CDR2 YNNKEL (reference sequence).

This clone has more than one count but fewer than ten. This chain links TRBV5-1 with TRBJ1-2, with 8 nucleotides matching TRBD1. Germline CDR1 reads SGHRS; CDR2 reads YFSETQ. V dropped 3 bases and J dropped 8; count of bases not matched to a gene: 15. This CDR3 is 16 amino acids long. In nucleotides, the CDR3 is TGCGCCAGCAGCTCCATAACTACGACAGGGACAGGCGGCTACACCTTC. Translating it yields CASSSITTTGTGGYTF.

The chain is built from TRBV28 and TRBJ2-5; D is undetermined. Germline CDR1 reads MDHEN; CDR2 reads SYDVKM. Trimming removed 2 bases at V and 4 bases at J, with 5 bases between. The CDR3 length is 12 residues. The DNA for the CDR3 is TGTGCCAGCAGTTTAAGGAGAGAGACCCAGTACTTC. As protein: CASSLRRETQYF.

The chain employs TRBV7-9 and TRBJ1-2, with D hard to call. Trimming cost V 2 bases and J 8 bases, with 15 bases left between them. The V gene's germline CDR1 is SEHNR and CDR2 FQNEAQ (reference sequence). CDR3 size: 14 residues. The CDR3 is CASSLPGGIEGYTF. The DNA of the CDR3 is TGTGCCAGCAGCTTACCGGGAGGGATAGAGGGCTACACCTTC.

The V and J genes are TRBV29-1 and TRBJ2-3; TRBD2 matches at 7 bases. This CDR3 has 14 amino acids. J lost 5 bases, V lost 3 bases, and 8 bases had no gene match. Germline values: CDR1 SQVTM, CDR2 ANQGSEA. The CDR3 sequence is CSVDRGVYLDTQYF. DNA for the CDR3: TGCAGCGTTGATCGGGGGGTTTATTTAGATACGCAGTATTTT.

V gene TRBV28 combines with J gene TRBJ2-3, with D maybe TRBD2 (5 bases). The germline V and J ends were trimmed by 7 bases and 4 bases, with 18 bases remaining between them. Germline V lookup: CDR1 MDHEN, CDR2 SYDVKM. This CDR3 is 15 amino acids long. The chain's CDR3 is CASTSSTRRADTQYF. The DNA for the CDR3 is TGTGCCAGCACCTCGAGTACTCGGCGGGCAGATACGCAGTATTTT.

CDR3 in amino acids: CASSLLNRAGELFF. CDR3 coding DNA: TGTGCCAGCAGCTTGTTAAATCGGGCCGGGGAGCTGTTTTTT. This sequence joins TRBV5-4 and TRBJ2-2; D is uncertain. The ends were cut back, 1 base at V and 6 bases at J, with 10 bases in the middle. CDR1 SGHNT and CDR2 YYREEE come from the germline V gene (reference sequence). The CDR3 consists of 14 residues.

The rearrangement links TRBV10-3 to TRBJ2-2; tentatively, D is TRBD1 or TRBD2 (6 bases each). V was trimmed by 8 bases and J by 3 bases, leaving 22 bases between them. This CDR3 is built from 17 residues. Per germline, CDR1 ENHRY and CDR2 SYGVKD. The CDR3 sequence: CAIRKQTRGVDTGELFF. The CDR3 region has the DNA TGTGCCATCCGTAAACAAACTAGGGGGGTGGACACCGGGGAGCTGTTTTTT.

The rearrangement links TRBV5-1 to TRBJ1-1; D remains ambiguous. V was pared by 2 bases and J by 1 base, with 9 bases between. CDR3 length: 14 residues. The germline V gene has CDR1 SGHRS and CDR2 YFSETQ. The CDR3 region is CASSLQSRNTEAFF. The DNA for the CDR3 is TGCGCCAGCAGCTTACAGTCAAGGAACACTGAAGCTTTCTTT.

The rearrangement joins TRBV7-3 to TRBJ2-7, with 8 nucleotides matching TRBD1. Trimming took 0 bases from V and 3 from J; bases not matched to a gene: 4. CDR1 and CDR2 from the germline V gene are SGHTA and FQGTGA. The length of the CDR3 is 15 residues. CDR3 sequence reads: CASSLTGQGFYEQYF. DNA for the CDR3: TGTGCCAGCAGCTTAACCGGACAGGGCTTCTACGAGCAGTACTTC.

The J gene is TRBJ2-1, the V gene TRBV7-2; maybe TRBD1 (6 bases). Germline V gene data show CDR1 as SGHTA and CDR2 as FQGNSA. The CDR3 extends over 16 amino acids. Trimming took off 0 bases at V and 1 base at J, with 10 bases between the two ends. This CDR3 is CASSLAGGRSYNEQFF. The CDR3 DNA is TGTGCCAGCAGCTTAGCAGGGGGTAGGTCCTACAATGAGCAGTTCTTC.

This clone appeared a single time. The V gene is TRBV28, the J gene TRBJ1-2; 12 bases agree with TRBD1. Germline V lookup: CDR1 MDHEN, CDR2 SYDVKM. The CDR3 sequence is 14 residues long. The junction had 3 bases not matched to a gene; V was cut back by 6 bases and J by 4 bases. CDR3 in amino acids: CASRGTGGFYGYTF. In DNA, the CDR3 is TGTGCCAGCAGGGGGACAGGGGGCTTCTATGGCTACACCTTC.